The 20 T cell receptor beta chains reported below all come from one sample, sequenced in a study of a mutant IDH1 vaccine in newly diagnosed glioma. Time point: week 35, safety follow-up. The investigators gave 300 ug of mutant IDH1 20-mer peptide in each vaccine dose, together with topical imiquimod. These receptors are not linked to any known antigen. Generated by immunoSEQ multiplex PCR, the TCRdb table keeps only in-frame clones and is missing some. This table holds tens of thousands of clones, roughly 75% found once. The sequences come from PBMCs, collected from a glioma patient whose treatment included an IDH1 peptide vaccine. The receptors come from a man aged 35 to 55 with glioma. Some clones in this sample may be carry-over from other donors' samples.

V is TRBV7-6 and J is TRBJ2-5, with 10 bases matching TRBD2. CDR1 SGHVS and CDR2 FNYEAQ come from the germline V gene. The CDR3 has 16 amino acids. Germline trimming cut 5 bases from V and 5 bases from J; bases unmatched to any gene: 11. The CDR3 is CASSVISGGATETQYF. CDR3 nucleotides: TGTGCCAGCAGCGTAATAAGCGGGGGGGCAACGGAGACCCAGTACTTC.

This chain links TRBV28 with TRBJ2-6; TRBD1 matches at 9 bases. The germline gives CDR1 MDHEN, CDR2 SYDVKM. Trimming cost V 4 bases and J 4 bases; bases outside gene matches: 14. CDR3 length: 19 amino acids. DNA of the CDR3: TGTGCCAGCAGTTCCGGACAGGGGATGACGGTGAGAGGGGCCAACGTCCTGACTTTC. Amino acids: CASSSGQGMTVRGANVLTF.

The CDR3 protein is CASSRREGVSNQPQHF. CDR3 nucleotide sequence: TGTGCCAGTAGCCGGCGGGAGGGGGTCAGCAATCAGCCCCAGCATTTT. The chain has TRBV19 and TRBJ1-5, with TRBD1 as a possible D gene (6 bases). This CDR3 is built from 16 residues. Looked up from germline, CDR1 is LNHDA and CDR2 is SQIVND (reference sequence). The germline V and J ends were trimmed by 6 bases and 1 base, with 16 bases remaining between them.

This clone has only a few counts. The V and J genes are TRBV5-1 and TRBJ1-1; D gene uncertain. V dropped 2 bases and J dropped 1 base, with 6 bases sitting between them. Germline lookup yields CDR1 SGHRS and CDR2 YFSETQ. The CDR3 consists of 13 residues. The CDR3 region has the DNA TGCGCCAGCAGCTTCCAAACGAACACTGAAGCTTTCTTT. It codes for CASSFQTNTEAFF.

The J gene is TRBJ1-2, the V gene TRBV28; the D is unclear. This CDR3 contains 16 residues. The germline V gene has CDR1 MDHEN and CDR2 SYDVKM. The ends were cut back, 4 bases at V and 8 bases at J, with 23 bases in the middle. This CDR3 is CASSSGPRRRFVGYTF. CDR3 nucleotide sequence: TGTGCCAGCAGTTCTGGGCCCCGTCGACGCTTCGTAGGCTACACCTTC.

The rearrangement uses TRBV10-3 and TRBJ2-3; 7 bases match TRBD2. There are 15 residues in the CDR3. Germline CDR1 is ENHRY and CDR2 is SYGVKD. Unmatched junction bases numbered 15, after V lost 10 bases and J lost 5 bases. The CDR3 is CATGVASGDIDTQYF. In nucleotides, the CDR3 is TGTGCCACCGGGGTGGCTAGCGGCGACATAGATACGCAGTATTTT.

V and J are TRBV5-4 and TRBJ2-1; unclear D gene. The germline V and J ends were trimmed by 2 bases and 6 bases, with 6 bases remaining between them. This CDR3 comprises 12 residues. The germline V gene has CDR1 SGHNT and CDR2 YYREEE (reference sequence). The CDR3 region has the DNA TGTGCCAGCAGCTTTCGCCCCAATGAGCAGTTCTTC. It codes for CASSFRPNEQFF.

As to this clone: The sample holds other DNA sequences that translate to the same CDR3. The chain carries TRBV27 and TRBJ1-1; 8 nucleotides align to TRBD1. The junction had 3 bases not matched to a gene; V was cut back by 5 bases and J by 4 bases. In germline, CDR1 is MNHEY, CDR2 SMNVEV (reference sequence). The CDR3 has 13 amino acids. The CDR3 DNA reads as TGTGCCAGCAGTCCCACAGGGGGCACTGAAGCTTTCTTT. This gives the protein CASSPTGGTEAFF.

This chain joins TRBV15 and TRBJ2-1; a possible D gene is TRBD2 (7 bases). The CDR3 extends over 17 amino acids. V was trimmed by 2 bases and J by 4 bases, leaving 18 bases between them. CDR1 is LNHNV and CDR2 is YYDKDF in the germline V gene (reference sequence). The DNA of the CDR3 is TGTGCCACCAGCAGAAGTCTTGCGGGGGCTTCTTACAATGAGCAGTTCTTC. Residues: CATSRSLAGASYNEQFF.

This chain links TRBV7-9 with TRBJ1-2, with 12 bases aligning to TRBD1. V shed 0 bases, J shed 8 bases, and the junction held 4 bases outside the gene matches. Germline CDR1 and CDR2: SEHNR and FQNEAQ (reference sequence). The CDR3 extends over 15 amino acids. CDR3 coding DNA: TGTGCCAGCAGCTTAGCGTGGGACAGGGGGCGAGGCTACACCTTC. As protein: CASSLAWDRGRGYTF.

The chain recombines TRBV19 with TRBJ1-6, with 9 bases identical to TRBD1. Per germline, CDR1 LNHDA and CDR2 SQIVND (reference sequence). This CDR3 spans 14 amino acids. J gave up 7 bases and V 8 bases, and 6 bases lay outside the gene matches. The CDR3 DNA is TGTGCCAGTGACACAGGGGGCGCGAATTCACCCCTCCACTTT. Its translation: CASDTGGANSPLHF.

The chain joins TRBV11-2 to TRBJ1-1; D gene uncertain. Between the trimmed V and J ends, which lost 0 bases and 5 bases, there was a span of 10 bases. The germline gives CDR1 SGHAT, CDR2 FQNNGV. The CDR3 consists of 14 residues. The CDR3 DNA reads TGTGCCAGCAGCTTAGACGGTGTCTGGACTGAAGCTTTCTTT. Protein: CASSLDGVWTEAFF.

The rearrangement uses TRBV18 and TRBJ1-1, with D unresolved. The germline V gene has CDR1 KGHSH and CDR2 LQKENI. The CDR3 sequence is 13 residues long. With 5 bases removed from V and 4 bases from J, the gap between germline ends came to 11 bases. CDR3 loop: CASSIDIITEAFF. The CDR3 DNA reads as TGTGCCAGCTCAATTGACATTATCACTGAAGCTTTCTTT.

The chain combines TRBV30 with TRBJ1-1; 10 bases are a match to TRBD1. Germline lookup yields CDR1 GTSNPN and CDR2 SVGIG (reference sequence). CDR3 length: 14 amino acids. The junction had 7 bases not matched to a gene; V was cut back by 3 bases and J by 6 bases. CDR3 coding DNA: TGTGCCTGGAGGGGGGGGACAGGGGTCCCTGAAGCTTTCTTT. This gives the protein CAWRGGTGVPEAFF.

The V and J genes are TRBV6-5 and TRBJ1-6; D is uncertain. The CDR3 runs to 14 residues. The germline V gene has CDR1 MNHEY and CDR2 SVGAGI. Deletions cut 0 bases from V and 8 bases from J, with 8 bases between. The CDR3 reads CASSYSPWDSPLHF. CDR3 DNA: TGTGCCAGCAGTTACTCCCCATGGGATTCACCCCTCCACTTT.

V is TRBV2 and J is TRBJ1-1, with D possibly being TRBD1 (5 bases). CDR3 length: 11 amino acids. The germline V and J ends were trimmed by 4 bases and 7 bases, with 7 bases remaining between them. Germline CDR1 SNHLY, CDR2 FYNNEI. The CDR3 region has the DNA TGTGCCAGCAGTGCACAGGATGAAGCTTTCTTT. Encoded protein: CASSAQDEAFF.

The rearrangement uses TRBV14 and TRBJ1-2, with 7 bases fitting TRBD1. The CDR3 is made up of 15 amino acids. Germline V gene lookup returns CDR1 SGHDN and CDR2 FVKESK. Trimming at V came to 2 bases and at J to 8 bases, leaving 11 bases not matched to a gene. The CDR3 bases are TGTGCCAGCAGCCAACTTACCCGCTCAGGGGGAGGCTACACCTTC. This gives the protein CASSQLTRSGGGYTF.

The chain couples TRBV5-1 to TRBJ2-2; TRBD1 matches 9 bases. The CDR3 loop spans 16 amino acids. The V gene end was trimmed by 4 bases and the J gene end by 3 bases; junction bases not matched to a gene: 7. Germline V gives CDR1 SGHRS, CDR2 YFSETQ. The CDR3 nucleotides read TGCGCCAGCAGCACTCCCGGGACAGGGTACACCGGGGAGCTGTTTTTT. Its protein is CASSTPGTGYTGELFF.

The chain has TRBV29-1 and TRBJ1-1; 11 positions agree with TRBD1. The CDR3 runs 13 residues. V was pared by 6 bases and J by 6 bases, with 6 bases of the junction left unmatched. Germline CDR1 is SQVTM and CDR2 is ANQGSEA. This CDR3 reads CSVVRDRGSEAFF. CDR3 coding DNA: TGCAGCGTAGTCCGGGACAGGGGGTCTGAAGCTTTCTTT. Full variable domain (remainder filled in from reference TRBV29-1 and TRBJ1-1): SAVISQKPSRDICQRGTSLTIQCQVDSQVTMMFWYRQQPGQSLTLIATANQGSEATYESGFVIDKFPISRPNLTFSTLTVSNMSPEDSSIYLCSVVRDRGSEAFFGQGTRLTVV.

A word on this clone: At one of its ends the junction is not consistent with the germline gene, which may arise from a read error. The gene calls are TRBV7-7 and TRBJ1-1, with D possibly TRBD1 on 5 matching bases. The germline V gene has CDR1 SSHAT and CDR2 FNYEAQ (reference sequence). There are 13 residues in the CDR3. The CDR3 region is CASSREGATEAFF. CDR3 DNA sequence: TGTGCTAGCAGCAGAGAAGGGGCCACTGAAGCTTTCTTT.